One and the same sample provided the 21 T cell receptor beta chains below, sequenced in a study of blood T cell repertoires in COVID-19. Method: immunoSEQ multiplex PCR; TCRdb's copy keeps in-frame clones and lacks some. The data contain hundreds of thousands of clones, approximately 81% of them singletons. The sample taken for sequencing was PBMCs or T cells enriched from blood (not recorded which). The receptors come from a woman aged 45-60 years who had recovered from COVID-19.

The rearrangement uses TRBV7-8 and TRBJ1-1, with 7 bases lining up with TRBD1. The germline V gene has CDR1 SGHVS and CDR2 FQNEAQ. Unmatched junction bases numbered 9, after V lost 5 bases and J lost 6 bases. CDR3 length: 14 residues. CDR3 in amino acids: CASSGDRDSSEAFF. CDR3 nucleotide sequence: TGTGCCAGCAGCGGCGACAGGGATAGTTCTGAAGCTTTCTTT.

The chain recombines TRBV6-1 with TRBJ2-6, with 10 bases matching TRBD1. Unmatched junction bases numbered 8, after V lost 4 bases and J lost 2 bases. Germline V gene data show CDR1 as MNHNS and CDR2 as SASEGT. This CDR3 contains 18 residues. The CDR3 nucleotides read TGTGCCAGCAGTGGGACGGACAGGGGGGTCACTGGGGCCAACGTCCTGACTTTC. It specifies CASSGTDRGVTGANVLTF.

The chain joins TRBV19 to TRBJ1-1; no clear D gene. Germline-derived CDR1 and CDR2 are LNHDA and SQIVND (reference sequence). V was pared by 9 bases and J by 1 base, with 15 bases between. The CDR3 has 14 amino acids. The CDR3 coding sequence is TGTGCCAGCCTAAGCCGGAGGGCGAACACTGAAGCTTTCTTT. This codes for CASLSRRANTEAFF.

This chain joins TRBV9 and TRBJ1-2; D uncertain. The V gene's germline CDR1 is SGDLS and CDR2 YYNGEE. The CDR3 totals 14 residues. Trimming shortened V by 0 bases and J by 4 bases, and 10 bases separated the two germline ends. The CDR3 sequence is CASSVEPAGYGYTF. The CDR3 bases are TGTGCCAGCAGCGTAGAGCCCGCCGGCTATGGCTACACCTTC.

This chain joins TRBV5-4 and TRBJ2-2, with 10 positions matching TRBD2. The CDR3 spans 19 residues. Germline CDR1 and CDR2: SGHNT and YYREEE (reference sequence). Trimming cost V 2 bases and J 6 bases; bases outside gene matches: 16. CDR3 in amino acids: CASSLSLGGLAGAPGELFF. Here the CDR3 DNA reads TGTGCCAGCAGCTTATCATTGGGTGGTCTAGCGGGGGCCCCCGGGGAGCTGTTTTTT.

This clone appeared once. The V gene is TRBV7-2, the J gene TRBJ2-1; 10 bases align to TRBD2. Losses at the gene ends were 8 bases for V and 3 bases for J; bases not matched to a gene: 4. CDR1 is SGHTA, CDR2 FQGNSA, per germline. The CDR3 consists of 14 residues. The CDR3 DNA is TGTGCCAGCCACTGGACTAGCGGCTACAATGAGCAGTTCTTC. Its translation: CASHWTSGYNEQFF. The variable domain in full, with the rest retrieved from reference TRBV7-2 and TRBJ2-1, is GAGVSQSPSNKVTEKGKDVELRCDPISGHTALYWYRQSLGQGLEFLIYFQGNSAPDKSGLPSDRFSAERTGGSVSTLTIQRTQQEDSAVYLCASHWTSGYNEQFFGPGTRLTVL.

The sample holds a few counts of this clone. The gene calls are TRBV4-1 and TRBJ1-2, with D maybe TRBD1 (5 bases). The CDR3 sequence is 15 residues long. V lost 0 bases and J lost 6, with 14 bases in between. Germline V gives CDR1 MGHRA, CDR2 YSYEKL. DNA for the CDR3: TGCGCCAGCAGCCAAGAAGGAACAGGAGTGGATGGCTACACCTTC. Encoded protein: CASSQEGTGVDGYTF.

The rearrangement links TRBV5-1 to TRBJ2-5, with D possibly matching TRBD1 (6 bases). CDR3 size: 16 residues. The V and J ends lost 6 bases and 7 bases respectively, with 25 bases between them. Germline assignment: CDR1 SGHRS and CDR2 YFSETQ. In DNA form, the CDR3 reads TGCGCCAGCACGCCAGATACCACAGGGACCTCGGTGACCCAGTACTTC. This gives the protein CASTPDTTGTSVTQYF.

The CDR3 reads CSASILRGRETQYF. The CDR3 DNA reads TGCAGTGCTAGTATCCTCAGAGGTAGAGAGACCCAGTACTTC. The chain couples TRBV20-1 to TRBJ2-5; D uncertain. V was cut by 3 bases and J by 4 bases, with 15 bases left in between. CDR3 length equals 14 residues. The germline V gene encodes CDR1 DFQATT and CDR2 SNEGSKA (reference sequence).

This sequence joins TRBV9 and TRBJ2-2; D unresolved. The V end was cut by 0 bases, the J end by 4 bases, with 10 bases between. Looked up from germline, CDR1 is SGDLS and CDR2 is YYNGEE. The CDR3 covers 15 residues. CDR3 residues: CASSVELRGTGELFF. CDR3 in DNA: TGTGCCAGCAGCGTAGAGTTGCGTGGCACCGGGGAGCTGTTTTTT.

This clone was counted once. The rearrangement joins TRBV7-9 to TRBJ1-2; 8 positions agree with TRBD1. This CDR3 region has 13 residues. The V and J ends lost 5 bases and 8 bases, in that order; junction bases with no gene match: 7. The germline gives CDR1 SEHNR, CDR2 FQNEAQ (reference sequence). CDR3 bases: TGTGCCAGCAGCCAGACAGGGGTCGGGGGCTACACCTTC. This codes for CASSQTGVGGYTF.

CDR3 DNA: TGTGCCAGCAGCTTGAGAATACAGGGGGCCCATAGCAATCAGCCCCAGCATTTT. It codes for CASSLRIQGAHSNQPQHF. This chain connects TRBV5-6 to TRBJ1-5, with 9 positions matching TRBD1. V gave up 1 base and J gave up 0 bases; unmatched junction bases: 8. The CDR3 consists of 18 residues. Germline CDR1 and CDR2: SGHDT and YYEEEE.

This clone was seen at least ten times. As DNA, the CDR3 is TGTGCCAGCAGTCTTCAGGGACAGAGCAATCAGCCCCAGCATTTT. It is translated as CASSLQGQSNQPQHF. This chain joins TRBV27 and TRBJ1-5; 7 nucleotides match TRBD1. The V and J ends lost 5 bases and 1 base, in that order; junction bases with no gene match: 5. This CDR3 region has 15 residues. Germline-derived CDR1 and CDR2 are MNHEY and SMNVEV (reference sequence).

V is TRBV5-5 and J is TRBJ2-1, with TRBD1 identical over 10 bases. CDR1 is SGHKS, CDR2 YYEKEE, per germline (reference sequence). V was pared by 3 bases and J by 7 bases, with 7 bases of the junction left unmatched. The CDR3 runs 15 residues. This CDR3 reads CASSWTGGQGNEQFF. The DNA of the CDR3 is TGTGCCAGCAGCTGGACAGGGGGGCAAGGGAATGAGCAGTTCTTC.

This rearrangement joins TRBV28 to TRBJ2-1; D remains unclear. Trimming took 3 bases from V and 2 from J, leaving 8 bases between them. The CDR3 consists of 14 residues. CDR1 MDHEN and CDR2 SYDVKM come from the germline V gene. DNA for the CDR3: TGTGCCAGCAGTTTTAAGCGAACCTACAATGAGCAGTTCTTC. Translation gives CASSFKRTYNEQFF.

Worth noting for this clone: Other nucleotide sequences in the sample specify the same CDR3. V usage is TRBV10-1 and J usage is TRBJ1-6, with 8 bases identical to TRBD1. Germline V gene lookup returns CDR1 WNHNN and CDR2 SYGVQD (reference sequence). This CDR3 contains 14 residues. The J segment lost 10 bases and the V segment lost 5 bases, leaving 7 bases of the junction unmatched. DNA for the CDR3: TGCGCCAGCAGTCTCGACAGGGGCGGATCACCCCTCCACTTT. This sequence encodes CASSLDRGGSPLHF.

The V gene is TRBV7-9, the J gene TRBJ1-2, with D hard to call. This CDR3 has 13 amino acids. CDR1 SEHNR and CDR2 FQNEAQ come from the germline V gene (reference sequence). Trimming pared 2 bases from V and 7 bases from J, leaving 11 bases between. The DNA of the CDR3 is TGTGCCAGCAGCTTAAGCGGGGAGGGTGGCTACACCTTC. Translating gives CASSLSGEGGYTF.

The rearrangement links TRBV21-1 to TRBJ1-6; the table calls TRBD1, which could not be checked here. TRBV21-1 is a pseudogene locus. This CDR3 comprises 18 residues. The CDR3 reads CASRGWSPGTVYNSPLHF. In DNA, the CDR3 is TGTGCCAGCAGGGGCTGGTCGCCGGGGACAGTGTATAATTCACCCCTCCACTTT.

The chain links TRBV29-1 to TRBJ2-1; 8 bases agree with TRBD2. CDR1 is SQVTM and CDR2 is ANQGSEA in the germline V gene. V shed 7 bases, J shed 3 bases, and the junction held 14 bases outside the gene matches. There are 16 residues in the CDR3. Here the CDR3 DNA reads TGCAGCGGCGGTTTGAGCCGCGGGAGGAGCTACAATGAGCAGTTCTTC. It yields the protein CSGGLSRGRSYNEQFF.

This chain uses TRBV28 with TRBJ1-5; TRBD1 aligns across 7 bases. The CDR3 sequence is 14 residues long. Germline CDR1 reads MDHEN; CDR2 reads SYDVKM. V was clipped by 6 bases and J by 3 bases; unmatched bases: 5. The CDR3: CASSLGQLNQPQHF. The CDR3 nucleotides are TGTGCCAGCAGCCTGGGACAGCTCAATCAGCCCCAGCATTTT. The full variable domain, completed using reference TRBV28 and TRBJ1-5, is DVKVTQSSRYLVKRTGEKVFLECVQDMDHENMFWYRQDPGLGLRLIYFSYDVKMKEKGDIPEGYSVSREKKERFSLILESASTNQTSMYLCASSLGQLNQPQHFGDGTRLSIL.

This chain links TRBV7-8 with TRBJ2-5, with D possibly TRBD2 on 6 matching bases. This CDR3 has 15 amino acids. V dropped 0 bases and J dropped 1 base, with 9 bases sitting between them. Germline CDR1 and CDR2: SGHVS and FQNEAQ. This CDR3 reads CASSLAGGLQETQYF. CDR3 bases: TGTGCCAGCAGCTTAGCGGGAGGTCTCCAAGAGACCCAGTACTTC.